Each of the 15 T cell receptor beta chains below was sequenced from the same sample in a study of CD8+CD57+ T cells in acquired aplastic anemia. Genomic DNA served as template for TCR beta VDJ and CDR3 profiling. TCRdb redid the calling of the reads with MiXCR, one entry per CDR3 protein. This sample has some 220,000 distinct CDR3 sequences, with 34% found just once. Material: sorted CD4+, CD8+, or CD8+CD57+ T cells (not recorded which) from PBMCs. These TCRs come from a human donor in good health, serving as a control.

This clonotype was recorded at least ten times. CDR3: CASSLARGLDRDTGELFF. CDR3 bases: TGTGCCAGCAGCTTAGCCCGGGGACTCGACAGGGACACCGGGGAGCTGTTTTTT. This chain joins TRBV11-1 and TRBJ2-2; maybe TRBD1 (7 bases). The CDR3 totals 18 residues. In germline, CDR1 is SGHAT, CDR2 FQDESV (reference sequence). The V end lost 0 bases, the J end lost 3 bases, and 17 bases lay between the germline ends.

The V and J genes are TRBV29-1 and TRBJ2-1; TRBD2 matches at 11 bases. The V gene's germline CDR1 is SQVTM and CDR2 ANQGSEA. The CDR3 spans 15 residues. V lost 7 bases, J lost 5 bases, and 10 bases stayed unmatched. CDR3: CSAGTGTSGDNEQFF. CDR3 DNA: TGCAGCGCTGGAACCGGGACTAGCGGAGACAATGAGCAGTTCTTC.

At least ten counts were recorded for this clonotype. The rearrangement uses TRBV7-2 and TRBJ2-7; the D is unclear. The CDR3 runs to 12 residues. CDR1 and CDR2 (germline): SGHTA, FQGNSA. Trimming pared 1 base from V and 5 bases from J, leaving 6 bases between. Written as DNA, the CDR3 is TGTGCCAGCAGCTTAGTGTCGGACGAGCAGTACTTC. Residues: CASSLVSDEQYF. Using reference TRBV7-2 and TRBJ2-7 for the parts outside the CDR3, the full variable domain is GAGVSQSPSNKVTEKGKDVELRCDPISGHTALYWYRQSLGQGLEFLIYFQGNSAPDKSGLPSDRFSAERTGGSVSTLTIQRTQQEDSAVYLCASSLVSDEQYFGPGTRLTVT.

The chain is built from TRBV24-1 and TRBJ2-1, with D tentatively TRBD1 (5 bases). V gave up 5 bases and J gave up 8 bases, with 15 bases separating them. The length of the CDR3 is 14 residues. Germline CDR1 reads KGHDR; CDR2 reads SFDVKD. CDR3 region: CATSATGQRYEQFF. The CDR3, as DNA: TGTGCCACCAGTGCAACAGGCCAAAGGTATGAGCAGTTCTTC.

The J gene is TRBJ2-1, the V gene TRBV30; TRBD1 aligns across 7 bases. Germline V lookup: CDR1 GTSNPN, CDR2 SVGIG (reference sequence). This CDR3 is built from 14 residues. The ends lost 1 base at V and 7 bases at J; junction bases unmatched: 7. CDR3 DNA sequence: TGTGCCTGGAGTGAGACAGGGCAGTGGAATGAGCAGTTCTTC. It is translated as CAWSETGQWNEQFF.

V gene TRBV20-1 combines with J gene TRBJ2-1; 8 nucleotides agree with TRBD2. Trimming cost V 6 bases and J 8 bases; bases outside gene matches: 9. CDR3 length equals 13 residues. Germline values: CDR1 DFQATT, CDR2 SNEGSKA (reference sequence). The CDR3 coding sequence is TGCAGTGCCGCTCCGGGACTAGACCATGAGCAGTTCTTC. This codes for CSAAPGLDHEQFF.

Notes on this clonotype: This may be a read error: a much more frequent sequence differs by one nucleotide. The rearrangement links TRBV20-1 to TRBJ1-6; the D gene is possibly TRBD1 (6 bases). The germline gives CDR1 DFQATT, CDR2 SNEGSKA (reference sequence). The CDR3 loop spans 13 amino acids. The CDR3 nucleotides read TGCAGTGCCCCCGGACAGAATAATTCACCCCCCCACTTT. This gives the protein CSAPGQNNSPPHF.

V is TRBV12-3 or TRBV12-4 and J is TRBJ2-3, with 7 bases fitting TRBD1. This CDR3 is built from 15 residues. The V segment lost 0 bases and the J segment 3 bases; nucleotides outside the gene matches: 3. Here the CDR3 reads CASSLAGQTTDTQYF. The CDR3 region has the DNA TGTGCCAGCAGTTTAGCGGGACAGACAACAGATACGCAGTATTTT.

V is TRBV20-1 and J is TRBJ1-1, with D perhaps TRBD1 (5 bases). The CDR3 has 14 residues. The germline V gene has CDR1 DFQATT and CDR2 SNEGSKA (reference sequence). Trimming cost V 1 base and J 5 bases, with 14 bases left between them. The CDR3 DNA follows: TGCAGTGCTAGAGGTCCAGGGCTCACGACTGAAGCTTTCTTT. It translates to CSARGPGLTTEAFF.

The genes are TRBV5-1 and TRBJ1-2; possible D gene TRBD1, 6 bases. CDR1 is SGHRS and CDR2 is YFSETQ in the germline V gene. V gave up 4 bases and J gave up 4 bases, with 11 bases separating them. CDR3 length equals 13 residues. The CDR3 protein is CASSPGQIYGYTF. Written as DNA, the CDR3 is TGCGCCAGCAGCCCCGGACAGATCTATGGCTACACCTTC.

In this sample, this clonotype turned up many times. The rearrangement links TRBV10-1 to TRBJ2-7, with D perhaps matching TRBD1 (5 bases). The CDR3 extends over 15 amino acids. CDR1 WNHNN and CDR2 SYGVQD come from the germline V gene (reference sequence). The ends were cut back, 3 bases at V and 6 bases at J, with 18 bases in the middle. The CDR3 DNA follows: TGCGCCAGCAGTGATGGGGCAGACAAGTTCGGCGAGCAGTACTTC. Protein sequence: CASSDGADKFGEQYF.

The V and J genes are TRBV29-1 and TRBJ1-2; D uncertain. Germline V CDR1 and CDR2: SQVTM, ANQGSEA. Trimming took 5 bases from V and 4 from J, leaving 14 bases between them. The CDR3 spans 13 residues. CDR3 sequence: CSVPHPGSYGYTF. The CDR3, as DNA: TGCAGCGTTCCGCATCCGGGCTCCTATGGCTACACCTTC.

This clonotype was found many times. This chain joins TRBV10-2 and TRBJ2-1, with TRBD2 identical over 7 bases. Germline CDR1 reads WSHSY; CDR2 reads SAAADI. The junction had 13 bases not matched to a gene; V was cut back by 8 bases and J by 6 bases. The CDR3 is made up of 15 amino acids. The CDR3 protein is CASLRLAAGGNEQFF. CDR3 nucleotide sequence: TGCGCCAGCCTCCGCCTAGCGGCCGGCGGCAATGAGCAGTTCTTC.

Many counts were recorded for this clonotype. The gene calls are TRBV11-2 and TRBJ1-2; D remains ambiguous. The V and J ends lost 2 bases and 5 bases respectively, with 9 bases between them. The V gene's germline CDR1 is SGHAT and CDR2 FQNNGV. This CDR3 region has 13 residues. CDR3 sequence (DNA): TGTGCCAGCAGCTTATACCCGGATTATGGCTACACCTTC. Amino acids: CASSLYPDYGYTF.

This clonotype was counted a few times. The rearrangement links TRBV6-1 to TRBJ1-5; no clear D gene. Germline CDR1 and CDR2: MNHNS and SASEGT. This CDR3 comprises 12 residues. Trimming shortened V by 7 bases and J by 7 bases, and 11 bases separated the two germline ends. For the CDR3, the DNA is TGTGCCAGCACCCAAGGGTGGCAGCCCCAGCATTTT. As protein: CASTQGWQPQHF.